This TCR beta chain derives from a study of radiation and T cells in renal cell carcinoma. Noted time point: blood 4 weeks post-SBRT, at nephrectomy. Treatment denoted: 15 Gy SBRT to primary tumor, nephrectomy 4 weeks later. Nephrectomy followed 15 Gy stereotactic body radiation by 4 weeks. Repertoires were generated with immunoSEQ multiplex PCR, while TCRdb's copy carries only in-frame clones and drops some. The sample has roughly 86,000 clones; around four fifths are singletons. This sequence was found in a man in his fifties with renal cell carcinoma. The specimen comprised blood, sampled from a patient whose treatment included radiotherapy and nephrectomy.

The CDR3 DNA follows: TGTGCCAGCAGGTACACCGAGGGCGACGAGCAGTACTTC. It encodes CASRYTEGDEQYF. The rearrangement links TRBV6-5 to TRBJ2-7; D possibly corresponds to TRBD2 (5 bases). Germline V lookup: CDR1 MNHEY, CDR2 SVGAGI. This CDR3 comprises 13 residues. Trimming stripped 6 bases from V and 5 bases from J, with 14 bases between.